This TCR beta chain was recorded in a study of cytomegalovirus exposure and HLA in healthy donors. V lost 5 bases and J 8 bases, leaving 18 bases between the germline ends. There are 14 residues in the CDR3. CDR1 is MGHDK and CDR2 is SYGVNS in the germline V gene. PCR primers comprised 60 Vbeta and 13 Jbeta primers. TCRdb's table, derived via immunoSEQ multiplex PCR, lists solely in-frame clones and lacks some. Of 200,000 to 250,000 clones listed, around 89% are singletons. Material: PBMCs. This TCR derives from a woman aged 18-29 years in good health and CMV-seronegative. J is TRBJ1-2 and V is TRBV25-1; TRBD1 might be the D (5 bases). CDR3 region: CASSSTGGVWGYTF. DNA of the CDR3: TGTGCCAGCAGTTCTACGGGAGGGGTTTGGGGCTACACCTTC.